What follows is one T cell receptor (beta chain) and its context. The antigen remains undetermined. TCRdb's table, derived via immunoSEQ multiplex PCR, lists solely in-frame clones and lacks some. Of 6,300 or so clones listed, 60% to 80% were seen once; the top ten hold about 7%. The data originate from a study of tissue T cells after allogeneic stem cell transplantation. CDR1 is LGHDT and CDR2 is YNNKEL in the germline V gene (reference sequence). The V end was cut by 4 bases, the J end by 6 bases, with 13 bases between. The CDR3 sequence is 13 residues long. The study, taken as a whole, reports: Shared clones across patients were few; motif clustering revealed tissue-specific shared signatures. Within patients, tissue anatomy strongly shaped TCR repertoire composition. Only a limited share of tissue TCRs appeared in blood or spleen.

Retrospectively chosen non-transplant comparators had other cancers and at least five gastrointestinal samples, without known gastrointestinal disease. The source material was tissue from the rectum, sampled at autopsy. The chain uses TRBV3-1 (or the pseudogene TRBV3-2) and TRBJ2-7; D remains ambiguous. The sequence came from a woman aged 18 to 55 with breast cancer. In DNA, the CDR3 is TGTGCCAGCAGCCCCTCCGGGTGGGGCGAGCAGTACTTC. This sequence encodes CASSPSGWGEQYF.